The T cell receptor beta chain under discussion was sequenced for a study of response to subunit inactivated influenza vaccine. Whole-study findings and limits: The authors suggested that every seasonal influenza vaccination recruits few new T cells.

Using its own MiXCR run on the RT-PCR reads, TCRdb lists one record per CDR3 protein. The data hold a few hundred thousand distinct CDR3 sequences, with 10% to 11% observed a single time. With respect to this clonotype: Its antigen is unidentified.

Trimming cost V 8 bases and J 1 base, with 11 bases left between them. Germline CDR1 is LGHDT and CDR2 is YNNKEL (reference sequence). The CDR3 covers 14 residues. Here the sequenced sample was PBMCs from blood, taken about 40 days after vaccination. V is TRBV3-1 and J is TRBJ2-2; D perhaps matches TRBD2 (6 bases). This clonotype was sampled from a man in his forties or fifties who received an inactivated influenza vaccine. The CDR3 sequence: CASGGRLNTGELFF. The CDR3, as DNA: TGTGCCAGCGGGGGGAGGCTGAACACCGGGGAGCTGTTTTTT. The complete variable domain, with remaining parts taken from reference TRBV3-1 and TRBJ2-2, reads DTAVSQTPKYLVTQMGNDKSIKCEQNLGHDTMYWYKQDSKKFLKIMFSYNNKELIINETVPNRFSPKSPDKAHLNLHINSLELGDSAVYFCASGGRLNTGELFFGEGSRLTVL.